These 18 T cell receptor beta chains were all obtained from the same sample, sequenced in a study of T cells in tuberculosis. This table comes from immunoSEQ multiplex PCR, and its TCRdb copy is limited to in-frame clones, with some not included. Of 55,000 to 65,000 clones listed, 65% to 90% are singletons. After thawing and overnight rest, PBMC were stained with GMM-loaded CD1B tetramer, viability dye and anti-CD3 for sorting. The CD1B tetramers carried C32 glucose monomycolate purified from Rhodococcus equi. Sequenced material: CD1b-GMM tetramer-negative cells sorted from PBMCs. These receptors were collected from an adult woman with latent tuberculosis.

CDR3 in amino acids: CASSLSQVWQGELFF. The CDR3 DNA sequence: TGTGCCAGCAGCTTATCCCAGGTCTGGCAAGGGGAGCTGTTTTTT. The chain couples TRBV7-6 to TRBJ2-2; no clear D. Germline loops: CDR1 SGHVS, CDR2 FNYEAQ. Trimming pared 2 bases from V and 8 bases from J, leaving 15 bases between. This CDR3 has 15 residues.

This clone appeared once. The CDR3 sequence is CASSQDLVAGELFF. The CDR3 coding sequence is TGTGCCAGCAGCCAAGATCTGGTTGCGGGGGAGCTGTTTTTT. The chain employs TRBV4-2 and TRBJ2-2; D not certain. Germline values: CDR1 LGHNA, CDR2 YNFKEQ. CDR3 length: 14 residues. Between the trimmed V and J ends, which lost 0 bases and 8 bases, there was a span of 10 bases.

The J gene is TRBJ1-4, the V gene TRBV19; D gene ambiguous. V lost 3 bases and J 0 bases, leaving 11 bases between the germline ends. From germline, CDR1 is LNHDA and CDR2 SQIVND (reference sequence). The CDR3 spans 16 residues. CDR3 in DNA: TGTGCCAGTAGTATGAGGAGAATTGCAACTAATGAAAAACTGTTTTTT. It translates to CASSMRRIATNEKLFF.

The chain employs TRBV29-1 and TRBJ1-1; 8 nucleotides agree with TRBD1. The CDR3 runs to 12 residues. Looked up from germline, CDR1 is SQVTM and CDR2 is ANQGSEA. Trimming at V came to 7 bases and at J to 4 bases, leaving 5 bases not matched to a gene. The CDR3 DNA sequence: TGCAGCGGGGTAACAGGGGGCACTGAAGCTTTCTTT. It specifies CSGVTGGTEAFF.

The gene calls are TRBV2 and TRBJ1-1; D gene ambiguous. The CDR3 length is 12 residues. Trimming stripped 3 bases from V and 7 bases from J, with 9 bases between. Looked up from germline, CDR1 is SNHLY and CDR2 is FYNNEI. The CDR3 loop reads CASSEWEDEAFF. In nucleotides, the CDR3 is TGTGCCAGCAGTGAGTGGGAGGATGAAGCTTTCTTT.

The J gene is TRBJ2-3, the V gene TRBV15, with TRBD2 as a possible D gene (5 bases). Germline CDR1 reads LNHNV; CDR2 reads YYDKDF (reference sequence). Trimming stripped 5 bases from V and 0 bases from J, with 15 bases between. This CDR3 comprises 16 residues. The CDR3 reads CATSPRAQRSTDTQYF. The DNA for the CDR3 is TGTGCCACCAGCCCGAGGGCCCAGCGGAGCACAGATACGCAGTATTTT.

The rearrangement links TRBV19 to TRBJ2-5; 7 bases fit TRBD1. With V trimmed by 5 bases and J by 0 bases, 3 bases remained unmatched. Looked up from germline, CDR1 is LNHDA and CDR2 is SQIVND (reference sequence). CDR3 length: 14 amino acids. CDR3 DNA: TGTGCCAGTAGTCCAGGGGGACACCAAGAGACCCAGTACTTC. It yields the protein CASSPGGHQETQYF.

This clone was seen only a few times. The chain links TRBV5-1 to TRBJ2-1, with 10 bases fitting TRBD1. This CDR3 spans 15 amino acids. V dropped 4 bases and J dropped 9; count of bases not matched to a gene: 10. Germline V gene sequence: CDR1 SGHRS, CDR2 YFSETQ. Here the CDR3 reads CASSLLTGGKGEQFF. CDR3 in DNA: TGCGCCAGCAGCCTTCTGACAGGGGGCAAGGGTGAGCAGTTCTTC.

The gene calls are TRBV27 and TRBJ2-7, with 8 bases lining up with TRBD2. This CDR3 comprises 13 residues. J gave up 4 bases and V 5 bases, and 4 bases lay outside the gene matches. Germline CDR1 MNHEY, CDR2 SMNVEV (reference sequence). CDR3 sequence reads: CASSLREGYEQYF. DNA of the CDR3: TGTGCCAGCAGTCTCCGGGAGGGGTACGAGCAGTACTTC.

This chain connects TRBV5-6 to TRBJ2-7, with D possibly TRBD1 on 6 matching bases. Trimming removed 4 bases at V and 2 bases at J, with 19 bases between. This CDR3 comprises 16 residues. Germline-derived CDR1 and CDR2 are SGHDT and YYEEEE. DNA for the CDR3: TGTGCCAGCAGCAGCAACAGGGCCTACCTCCCCTACGAGCAGTACTTC. Its translation: CASSSNRAYLPYEQYF.

The chain employs TRBV5-1 and TRBJ1-4, with 7 bases that match TRBD1. CDR3 length: 16 residues. Germline V gene data show CDR1 as SGHRS and CDR2 as YFSETQ. Germline trimming cut 4 bases from V and 0 bases from J; bases unmatched to any gene: 6. In DNA, the CDR3 is TGCGCCAGCAGCCCTGACAGGGAGGCAACTAATGAAAAACTGTTTTTT. It encodes CASSPDREATNEKLFF.

The CDR3 loop is CASSLVRWAEAFF. The CDR3, as DNA: TGTGCCAGCAGCTTAGTGAGGTGGGCTGAAGCTTTCTTT. The genes are TRBV11-3 and TRBJ1-1; no firm D call. The CDR3 runs to 13 residues. Trimming took 1 base from V and 6 from J, leaving 9 bases between them. Germline-derived CDR1 and CDR2 are SGHNT and YENEEA.

This chain links TRBV19 with TRBJ2-5; D remains unclear. The J call may be in error: the DNA end matches TRBJ2-7 better. Germline V gives CDR1 LNHDA, CDR2 SQIVND (reference sequence). The CDR3 runs to 13 residues. In DNA form, the CDR3 reads TGTGCCAGTAGTATAACCACCCTCTACGAGCAGTACTTC. This sequence encodes CASSITTLYEQYF.

Written as DNA, the CDR3 is TGTGCCAGCAGCAGGAGGGGAGGGGACTATGGCTACACCTTC. This sequence encodes CASSRRGGDYGYTF. The gene calls are TRBV11-3 and TRBJ1-2, with D possibly being TRBD1 (5 bases). Germline V gene sequence: CDR1 SGHNT, CDR2 YENEEA. Trimming took 5 bases from V and 3 from J, leaving 13 bases between them. There are 14 residues in the CDR3.

The chain couples TRBV5-1 to TRBJ2-7; TRBD1 aligns across 7 bases. Trimming took 0 bases from V and 3 from J; bases not matched to a gene: 9. The CDR3 sequence is 16 residues long. CDR1 and CDR2 from the germline V gene are SGHRS and YFSETQ. CDR3 residues: CASSLEPGQLNYEQYF. CDR3 sequence (DNA): TGCGCCAGCAGCTTGGAACCGGGACAGTTGAACTACGAGCAGTACTTC. Supplemented by reference TRBV5-1 and TRBJ2-7, the full variable domain reads KAGVTQTPRYLIKTRGQQVTLSCSPISGHRSVSWYQQTPGQGLQFLFEYFSETQRNKGNFPGRFSGRQFSNSRSEMNVSTLELGDSALYLCASSLEPGQLNYEQYFGPGTRLTVT.

V usage is TRBV7-2 and J usage is TRBJ1-5; D ambiguous. Trimming pared 0 bases from V and 7 bases from J, leaving 7 bases between. The CDR3 has 13 residues. CDR1 and CDR2 (germline): SGHTA, FQGNSA. The CDR3 sequence is CASSLAEGQPQHF. In DNA, the CDR3 is TGTGCCAGCAGCTTAGCGGAGGGCCAGCCCCAGCATTTT.

This clone was observed a single time. The genes are TRBV9 and TRBJ2-5, with D maybe TRBD2 (5 bases). The germline gives CDR1 SGDLS, CDR2 YYNGEE. The CDR3 has 15 amino acids. V lost 0 bases and J 5 bases, leaving 14 bases between the germline ends. The CDR3 DNA is TGTGCCAGCAGCGTAGCTCCGGGGATGAGGGAGACCCAGTACTTC. It yields the protein CASSVAPGMRETQYF.

With respect to this clone: Other DNA sequences in the sample encode the same CDR3. V is TRBV7-8 and J is TRBJ2-6, with D maybe TRBD2 (5 bases). Trimming left V 1 base short and J 0 bases short, with 7 bases between. The CDR3 loop spans 16 amino acids. From germline, CDR1 is SGHVS and CDR2 FQNEAQ. CDR3 sequence reads: CASSLGAVSGANVLTF. Written as DNA, the CDR3 is TGTGCCAGCAGCTTAGGAGCGGTCTCTGGGGCCAACGTCCTGACTTTC.